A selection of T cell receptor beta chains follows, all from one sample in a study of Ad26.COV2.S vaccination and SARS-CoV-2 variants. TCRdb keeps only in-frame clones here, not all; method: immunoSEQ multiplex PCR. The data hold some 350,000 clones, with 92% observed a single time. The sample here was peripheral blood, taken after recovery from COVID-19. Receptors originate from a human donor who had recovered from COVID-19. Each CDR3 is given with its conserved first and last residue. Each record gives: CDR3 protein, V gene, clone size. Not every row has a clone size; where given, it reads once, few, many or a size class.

CDR3 protein: CASSLAGEGRPFF; V gene: TRBV7-8; clone size: NA
CDR3 protein: CASSLVAQGVMNTEAFF; V gene: TRBV11-2; clone size: NA
CDR3 protein: CASSTPLAGGSNTGELFF; V gene: TRBV5-1; clone size: NA
CDR3 protein: CASSERGVVGGEYF; V gene: TRBV2; clone size: NA
CDR3 protein: CASNPGRQGTSGANVLTF; V gene: TRBV19; clone size: NA
CDR3 protein: CASSISGHQAYTGELFF; V gene: TRBV5-5; clone size: NA
CDR3 protein: CASSLGTGFETQYF; V gene: TRBV5-8; clone size: NA
CDR3 protein: CASSEVQNYGYTF; V gene: TRBV7-2; clone size: NA
CDR3 protein: CASSLGPSYNEQFF; V gene: TRBV5-5; clone size: NA
CDR3 protein: CASSRTGEGYEQYF; V gene: TRBV5-1; clone size: NA
CDR3 protein: CASSTDRGLGSYTF; V gene: TRBV5-1; clone size: NA
CDR3 protein: CASSLTGTPNYGYTF; V gene: TRBV7-9; clone size: NA
CDR3 protein: CSVDFPGARIYGYTF; V gene: TRBV29-1; clone size: NA
CDR3 protein: CASSHDDRGYSGKLFF; V gene: TRBV11-2; clone size: NA
CDR3 protein: CASSILNEDTQYF; V gene: TRBV19; clone size: NA
CDR3 protein: CASSGDRGHGYTF; V gene: TRBV5-4; clone size: NA
CDR3 protein: CASSFWQDYGYTF; V gene: TRBV27; clone size: NA
CDR3 protein: CASSFGRDRRTEAFF; V gene: TRBV7-9; clone size: NA
CDR3 protein: CASSTSEGATDTQYF; V gene: TRBV7-2; clone size: NA
CDR3 protein: CASSPTRTDDEKLFF; V gene: TRBV18; clone size: NA
CDR3 protein: CASSDFITGELFF; V gene: TRBV6-4; clone size: NA
CDR3 protein: CASILGGVNIQYF; V gene: TRBV12-3/TRBV12-4; clone size: NA
CDR3 protein: CSVEAGGYEQYF; V gene: TRBV29-1; clone size: NA
CDR3 protein: CASSAGGEVQPQHF; V gene: TRBV9; clone size: NA
CDR3 protein: CASSRTGPLYEQYF; V gene: TRBV19; clone size: NA
CDR3 protein: CASTNRIANYGYTF; V gene: TRBV7-6; clone size: few
CDR3 protein: CASSLPGYGELFF; V gene: TRBV12-3/TRBV12-4; clone size: NA
CDR3 protein: CASSHEGSYGYTF; V gene: TRBV4-2; clone size: NA
CDR3 protein: CASSAGHKNTEAFF; V gene: TRBV9; clone size: NA
CDR3 protein: CASRPDRGPIYGYTF; V gene: TRBV6-5; clone size: NA
CDR3 protein: CASSLGQGLGYTF; V gene: TRBV5-1; clone size: once
CDR3 protein: CASSFRTEAFF; V gene: TRBV5-6; clone size: NA
CDR3 protein: CASVAGVQGRGYTF; V gene: TRBV2; clone size: few
CDR3 protein: CAIKVVGTGNTIYF; V gene: TRBV10-3; clone size: NA
CDR3 protein: CASSERPHDTQYF; V gene: TRBV6-1; clone size: NA
CDR3 protein: CASSLRTPGANVLTF; V gene: TRBV27; clone size: NA
CDR3 protein: CASRGLAGASYEQYF; V gene: TRBV6-5; clone size: NA
CDR3 protein: CASSGPGDTYEQYF; V gene: TRBV9; clone size: NA
CDR3 protein: CASSLVVGETQYF; V gene: TRBV7-2; clone size: NA
CDR3 protein: CASSPDSSYEQYF; V gene: TRBV4-1; clone size: NA
CDR3 protein: CSVIDGGKADTQYF; V gene: TRBV29-1; clone size: NA
CDR3 protein: CASSVGRGPNTEAFF; V gene: TRBV9; clone size: NA
CDR3 protein: CASGRQGLNTEAFF; V gene: TRBV2; clone size: NA
CDR3 protein: CASSSLGGEDEQYF; V gene: TRBV6-2/TRBV6-3; clone size: NA
CDR3 protein: CSVVQRFGGKDEQFF; V gene: TRBV29-1; clone size: NA
CDR3 protein: CASSARDRVLGTEAFF; V gene: TRBV6-6; clone size: NA
CDR3 protein: CASSYGGQASNEKLFF; V gene: TRBV6-2/TRBV6-3; clone size: NA
CDR3 protein: CASSPTDFYGYTF; V gene: TRBV12-3/TRBV12-4; clone size: once
CDR3 protein: CASSPGPGGEAFF; V gene: TRBV9; clone size: NA